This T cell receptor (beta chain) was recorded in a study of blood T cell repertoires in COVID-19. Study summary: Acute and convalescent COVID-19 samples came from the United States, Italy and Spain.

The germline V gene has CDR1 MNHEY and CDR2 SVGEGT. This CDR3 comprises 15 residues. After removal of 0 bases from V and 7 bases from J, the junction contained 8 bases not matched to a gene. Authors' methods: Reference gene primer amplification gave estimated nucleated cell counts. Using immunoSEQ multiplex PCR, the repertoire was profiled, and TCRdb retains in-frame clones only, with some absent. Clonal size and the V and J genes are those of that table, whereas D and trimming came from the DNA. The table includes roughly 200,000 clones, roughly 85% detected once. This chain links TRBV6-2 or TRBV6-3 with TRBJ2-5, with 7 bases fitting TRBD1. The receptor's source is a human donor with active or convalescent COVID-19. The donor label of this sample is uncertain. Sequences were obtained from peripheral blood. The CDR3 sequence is CASSYSGTAQLTQYF. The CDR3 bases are TGTGCCAGCAGTTACTCCGGGACAGCCCAACTGACCCAGTACTTC.